The 8 T cell receptor beta chains below all came from one sample that was sequenced in a study of T cells after yellow fever vaccination. TCRdb ran MiXCR on the 5' RACE reads and lists one entry per CDR3 protein. Here the sample spans about 550,000 distinct CDR3 sequences, approximately 21% being singletons. The sequencing used PBMCs, collected 15 days after the yellow fever booster vaccination. Source of these receptors: a man aged 30-40 years who received the YFV17D yellow fever vaccine.

The chain is built from TRBV12-3 or TRBV12-4 and TRBJ2-1; a weak D match, TRBD2 (6 bases). Trimming stripped 6 bases from V and 12 bases from J, with 15 bases between. The CDR3 spans 12 residues. The CDR3 DNA follows: TGTGCCAGCAGCCGAGGTCCGGGACTGCAGTTCTTC. This translates into CASSRGPGLQFF.

Written as DNA, the CDR3 is TGTGCCAGCTACCGGGACCTTAGCGGTGAGCAGTTCTTC. This sequence encodes CASYRDLSGEQFF. The chain employs TRBV5-6 and TRBJ2-1; tentatively, D is TRBD2 (6 bases). Trimming pared 7 bases from V and 9 bases from J, leaving 17 bases between. The CDR3 runs to 13 residues. The germline CDR1 and CDR2 sequences are SGHDT and YYEEEE.

The rearrangement uses TRBV12-3 or TRBV12-4 and TRBJ2-1; D call uncertain. The CDR3 totals 13 residues. V was trimmed by 6 bases and J by 5 bases, leaving 11 bases between them. The CDR3 bases are TGTGCCAGCAGAGTAGAGCCAGACAATGAGCAGTTCTTC. This sequence encodes CASRVEPDNEQFF.

The sample holds a few counts of this clonotype. The V and J genes are TRBV20-1 and TRBJ2-7; D remains ambiguous. V lost 4 bases and J 2 bases, leaving 12 bases between the germline ends. Germline CDR1 is DFQATT and CDR2 is SNEGSKA (reference sequence). The CDR3 covers 13 residues. Written as DNA, the CDR3 is TGCAGTGCTATTCGGTCTACTACCTACGAGCAGTACTTC. It yields the protein CSAIRSTTYEQYF.

CDR3 coding DNA: TGTGCCAGTAGTCCGCAGACAGGTTTCTTTCATGAGCAGTTCTTC. Protein product: CASSPQTGFFHEQFF. J is TRBJ2-1 and V is TRBV19, with D possibly being TRBD1 (6 bases). Germline values: CDR1 LNHDA, CDR2 SQIVND (reference sequence). This CDR3 is 15 amino acids long. Trimming pared 5 bases from V and 8 bases from J, leaving 19 bases between. Full variable domain (rest looked up from reference TRBV19 and TRBJ2-1): DGGITQSPKYLFRKEGQNVTLSCEQNLNHDAMYWYRQDPGQGLRLIYYSQIVNDFQKGDIAEGYSVSREKKESFPLTVTSAQKNPTAFYLCASSPQTGFFHEQFFGPGTRLTVL.

This clonotype turned up a few times. The chain has TRBV29-1 and TRBJ2-1; 8 bases are a match to TRBD2. Germline V lookup: CDR1 SQVTM, CDR2 ANQGSEA. With V trimmed by 6 bases and J by 4 bases, 17 bases remained unmatched. CDR3 length equals 17 residues. The CDR3 DNA reads TGCAGCGTGCCGGGGGGCGAAGGGCGGGAGGTTTACAATGAGCAGTTCTTC. It is translated as CSVPGGEGREVYNEQFF.

The chain links TRBV20-1 to TRBJ1-1; D is unclear. The CDR3 totals 14 residues. Germline V gives CDR1 DFQATT, CDR2 SNEGSKA (reference sequence). V gave up 2 bases and J gave up 3 bases, with 13 bases separating them. The CDR3 DNA reads TGCAGTGCTAGATCCCAAAACCATGACACTGAAGCTTTCTTT. As protein: CSARSQNHDTEAFF.

The chain is built from TRBV7-9 and TRBJ2-1, with 14 positions matching TRBD2. Germline lookup yields CDR1 SEHNR and CDR2 FQNEAQ (reference sequence). CDR3 size: 17 residues. Trimming removed 7 bases from V and 7 bases from J; junction bases left unmatched: 12. CDR3 protein: CASTPFLGTSGRNEQFF. In nucleotides, the CDR3 is TGTGCCAGCACCCCCTTCCTCGGGACTAGCGGGAGAAATGAGCAGTTCTTC.